This TCR beta chain is drawn from a study of blood T cell repertoires in COVID-19. Study context: Whether acute or convalescent, the COVID-19 samples came from the United States, Italy and Spain. Nucleic acid was either cDNA or gDNA, and it came from T cells, B-cell-depleted T cells, or PBMCs.

In the authors' methods: Nucleated cell counts were estimated from reference gene primer amplification. Data came from immunoSEQ multiplex PCR; TCRdb stores just in-frame clones and leaves some out. V, J and clone size are those of that table, while D and trimming were read from the DNA. Of about 140,000 clones in the sample, over 70% are singletons; the top ten hold roughly 2%. V was shortened by 1 base and J by 7 bases, with 5 bases between the two germline ends. The CDR3 spans 12 residues. Material for sequencing was peripheral blood. The chain links TRBV12-3 or TRBV12-4 to TRBJ2-1; D ambiguous. This TCR was recovered from a woman aged 60 to 75 with acute or convalescent COVID-19. The CDR3, as DNA: TGTGCCAGCAGTTTAGTCCTAAATGAGCAGTTCTTC. As protein: CASSLVLNEQFF.